The source of this T cell receptor (beta chain) is a study of shared clonotypes between healthy human individuals. Study-wide background: The study used three CD4 naive, three CD4 memory, two CD8 naive and one CD8 memory plate per donor.

Only a few counts were recorded for this clone. Its antigen remains unknown. Other DNA variants within this sample encode the same CDR3. The germline V gene has CDR1 DFQATT and CDR2 SNEGSKA (reference sequence). Trimming pared 6 bases from V and 1 base from J, leaving 6 bases between. The CDR3 contains 11 residues. Broader study findings: Rarefaction analysis demonstrated incomplete sorted-subset sequencing notwithstanding large depth.

Researchers partitioned CD4+ cells into CD45RA+ naive and CD45RA-negative memory subsets. Using about 0.2 ug DNA, 30,000 or so T cell genomes, the sorted-subset replicate PCRs were run. The protocol was immunoSEQ multiplex PCR, while the TCRdb copy is restricted to in-frame clones and leaves out a portion. Here the sample spans around 700,000 clones, about 74% being singletons. The source is a woman in her twenties or thirties in good health. This chain joins TRBV20-1 and TRBJ1-1; D remains unclear. The source material was memory CD4+ T cells sorted from blood. Subset meaning: CD45RA-negative fraction. CDR3 DNA sequence: TGCAGTGCCAAAAAGAACACTGAAGCTTTCTTT. Encoded protein: CSAKKNTEAFF.